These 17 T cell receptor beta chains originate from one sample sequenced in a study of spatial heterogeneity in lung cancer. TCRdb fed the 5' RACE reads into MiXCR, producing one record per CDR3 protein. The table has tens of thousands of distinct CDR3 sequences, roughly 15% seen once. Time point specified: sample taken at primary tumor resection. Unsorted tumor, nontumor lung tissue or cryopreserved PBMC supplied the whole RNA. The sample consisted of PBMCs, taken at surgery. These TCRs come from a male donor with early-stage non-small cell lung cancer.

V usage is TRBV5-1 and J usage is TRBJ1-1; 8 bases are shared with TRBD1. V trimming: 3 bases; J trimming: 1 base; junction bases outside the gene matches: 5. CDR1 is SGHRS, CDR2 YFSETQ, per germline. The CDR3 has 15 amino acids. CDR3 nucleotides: TGCGCCAGCAGCTCCGGACAGGGATGGAACACTGAAGCTTTCTTT. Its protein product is CASSSGQGWNTEAFF.

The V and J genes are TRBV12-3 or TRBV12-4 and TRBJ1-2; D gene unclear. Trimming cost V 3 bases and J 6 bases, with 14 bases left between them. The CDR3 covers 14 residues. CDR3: CASSFETWRHGYTF. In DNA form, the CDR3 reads TGTGCCAGCAGTTTTGAAACCTGGAGGCATGGCTACACCTTC.

The DNA for the CDR3 is TGTGCCAGCAGCCATACCCGGGGAGCGGGGAACATTCAGTACTTC. This encodes CASSHTRGAGNIQYF. This chain joins TRBV4-2 and TRBJ2-4, with TRBD2 matching 7 bases. J gave up 7 bases and V 3 bases, and 9 bases lay outside the gene matches. The CDR3 covers 15 residues. Per germline, CDR1 LGHNA and CDR2 YNFKEQ.

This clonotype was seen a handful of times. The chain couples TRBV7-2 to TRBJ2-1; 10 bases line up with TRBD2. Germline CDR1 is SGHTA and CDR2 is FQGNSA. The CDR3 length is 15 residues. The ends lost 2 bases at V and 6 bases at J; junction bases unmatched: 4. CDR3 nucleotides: TGTGCCAGCAGCTTACGAGCGGGAGGGCCCAATGAGCAGTTCTTC. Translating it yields CASSLRAGGPNEQFF.

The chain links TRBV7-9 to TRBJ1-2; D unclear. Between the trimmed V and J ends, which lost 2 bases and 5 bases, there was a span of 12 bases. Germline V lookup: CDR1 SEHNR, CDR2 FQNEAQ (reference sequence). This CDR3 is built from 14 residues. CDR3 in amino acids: CASSLLDGRYGYTF. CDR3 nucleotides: TGTGCCAGCAGCTTACTCGACGGGAGGTATGGCTACACCTTC.

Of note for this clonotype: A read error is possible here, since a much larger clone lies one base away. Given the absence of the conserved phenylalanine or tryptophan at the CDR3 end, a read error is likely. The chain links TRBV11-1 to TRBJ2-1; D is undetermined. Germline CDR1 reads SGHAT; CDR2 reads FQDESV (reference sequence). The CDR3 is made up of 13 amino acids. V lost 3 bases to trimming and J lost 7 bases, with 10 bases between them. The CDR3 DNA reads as TGTGCCAGCAGCTTGGCCTACCTGAATGAGCAGTTCATC. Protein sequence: CASSLAYLNEQFI.

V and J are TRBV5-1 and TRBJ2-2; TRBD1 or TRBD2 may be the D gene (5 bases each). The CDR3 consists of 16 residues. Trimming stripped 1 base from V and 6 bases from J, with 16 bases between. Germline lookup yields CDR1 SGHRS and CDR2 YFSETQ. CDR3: CASSLIRGRGAGELFF. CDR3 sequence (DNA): TGCGCCAGCAGCTTGATCCGGGGACGGGGCGCCGGGGAGCTGTTTTTT.

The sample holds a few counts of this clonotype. This CDR3 reads CASSRTSGSGNTIYF. CDR3 nucleotides: TGTGCCAGCAGCCGTACGTCCGGCTCTGGAAACACCATATATTTT. V is TRBV7-9 and J is TRBJ1-3; no reliable D call. The CDR3 is 15 amino acids. Germline V gene lookup returns CDR1 SEHNR and CDR2 FQNEAQ (reference sequence). With 5 bases removed from V and 0 bases from J, the gap between germline ends came to 11 bases.

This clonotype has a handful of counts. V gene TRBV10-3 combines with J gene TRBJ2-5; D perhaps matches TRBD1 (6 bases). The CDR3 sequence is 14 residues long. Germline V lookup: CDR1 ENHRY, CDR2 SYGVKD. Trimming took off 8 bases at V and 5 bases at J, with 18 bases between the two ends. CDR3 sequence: CAIGLGGDGETQYF. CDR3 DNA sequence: TGTGCCATCGGATTAGGGGGAGACGGGGAGACCCAGTACTTC.

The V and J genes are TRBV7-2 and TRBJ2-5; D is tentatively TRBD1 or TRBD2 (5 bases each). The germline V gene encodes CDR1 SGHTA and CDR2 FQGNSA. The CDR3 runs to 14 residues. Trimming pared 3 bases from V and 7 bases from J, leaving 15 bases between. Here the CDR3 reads CASSLRGAGGTQYF. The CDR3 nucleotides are TGTGCCAGCAGCTTGAGAGGGGCCGGAGGGACCCAGTACTTC.

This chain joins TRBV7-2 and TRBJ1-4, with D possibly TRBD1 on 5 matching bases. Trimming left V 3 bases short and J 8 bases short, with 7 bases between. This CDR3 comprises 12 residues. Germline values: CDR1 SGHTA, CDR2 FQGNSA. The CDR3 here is CASSFDREKLFF. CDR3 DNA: TGTGCCAGCAGCTTTGACAGAGAAAAACTGTTTTTT.

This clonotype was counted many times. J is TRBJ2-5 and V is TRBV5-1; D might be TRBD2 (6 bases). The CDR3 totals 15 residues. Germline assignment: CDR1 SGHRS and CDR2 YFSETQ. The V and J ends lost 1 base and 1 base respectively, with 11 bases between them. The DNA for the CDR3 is TGCGCCAGCAGCTTGATCGGGACTGGCCAAGAGACCCAGTACTTC. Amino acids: CASSLIGTGQETQYF.

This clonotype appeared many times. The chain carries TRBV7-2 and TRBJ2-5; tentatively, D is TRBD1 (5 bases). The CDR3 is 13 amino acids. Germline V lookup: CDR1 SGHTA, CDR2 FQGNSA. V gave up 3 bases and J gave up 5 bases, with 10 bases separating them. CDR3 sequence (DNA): TGTGCCAGCAGCTTTGGCAGGGCCGAGACCCAGTACTTC. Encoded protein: CASSFGRAETQYF.

The CDR3 region is CASSPAGGTDTQYF. The CDR3 region has the DNA TGTGCCAGCAGCCCGGCCGGGGGGACAGATACGCAGTATTTT. The chain carries TRBV7-6 and TRBJ2-3, with 7 bases aligning to TRBD2. Germline loops: CDR1 SGHVS, CDR2 FNYEAQ. V gave up 5 bases and J gave up 3 bases; unmatched junction bases: 5. The CDR3 totals 14 residues.

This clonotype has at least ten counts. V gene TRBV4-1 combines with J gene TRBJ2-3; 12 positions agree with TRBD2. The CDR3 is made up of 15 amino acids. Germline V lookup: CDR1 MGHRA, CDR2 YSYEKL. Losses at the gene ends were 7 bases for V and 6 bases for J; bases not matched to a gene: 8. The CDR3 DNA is TGCGCCAGCAAGGCCCATGGACTAGCGGGGGATACGCAGTATTTT. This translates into CASKAHGLAGDTQYF.

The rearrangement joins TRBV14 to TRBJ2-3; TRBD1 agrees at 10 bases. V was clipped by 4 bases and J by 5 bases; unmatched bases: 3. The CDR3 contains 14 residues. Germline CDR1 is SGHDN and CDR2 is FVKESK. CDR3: CASSRQGARDTQYF. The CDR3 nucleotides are TGTGCCAGCAGCCGACAGGGGGCAAGAGATACGCAGTATTTT. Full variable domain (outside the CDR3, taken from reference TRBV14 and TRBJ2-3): EAGVTQFPSHSVIEKGQTVTLRCDPISGHDNLYWYRRVMGKEIKFLLHFVKESKQDESGMPNNRFLAERTGGTYSTLKVQPAELEDSGVYFCASSRQGARDTQYFGPGTRLTVL.

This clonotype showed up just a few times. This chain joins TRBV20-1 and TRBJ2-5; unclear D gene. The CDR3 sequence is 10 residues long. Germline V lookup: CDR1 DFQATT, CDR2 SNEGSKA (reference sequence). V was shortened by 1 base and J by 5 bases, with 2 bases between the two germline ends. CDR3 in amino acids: CSARGETQYF. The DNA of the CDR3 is TGCAGTGCTAGAGGGGAGACCCAGTACTTC.